This T cell receptor (beta chain) was sequenced for a study of blood T cell repertoires in COVID-19. Overall study context: The United States, Italy and Spain supplied acute and convalescent COVID-19 samples.

The CDR3 totals 15 residues. V lost 1 base, J lost 1 base, and 11 bases lay in between. Germline V gives CDR1 SGHRS, CDR2 YFSETQ. Authors' processing steps: Amplification of reference gene primers was used by the study to estimate nucleated cell counts. The protocol was immunoSEQ multiplex PCR, while the TCRdb copy is restricted to in-frame clones and leaves out a portion. The D gene and trimming were derived from the DNA, and the V and J assignments and clone size from that table. The sample lists about 62,000 clones, roughly 90% occurring once. The rearrangement uses TRBV5-1 and TRBJ1-1; tentative D call: TRBD1 (6 bases). This TCR derives from an elderly woman with acute or convalescent COVID-19. The sample was peripheral blood. CDR3 amino acids: CASSLLQQGNTEAFF. DNA of the CDR3: TGCGCCAGCAGCTTGCTCCAACAGGGGAACACTGAAGCTTTCTTT.